This entry is about one TCR beta chain. Its matching antigen is unknown. This may stem from a read error, because a much larger clone lies one nucleotide away. This specimen comes from a study of T-cell reconstitution after alpha-beta-depleted transplantation in children. Overall study results and limits: Surviving recipient T cells and thymic progenitors produced the high day-60 TCRbeta diversity seen in some patients. Newly made T cells mostly supplied T-cell counts and diversity one year after transplant. Reportedly, only several hundred clones from non-depleted graft cells drove alpha-beta T-cell counts at about two months.

This sample's TCRbeta library carried unique molecular identifier barcodes. MiXCR was run by TCRdb on the PCR reads, yielding one entry per CDR3 protein. The profile covers approximately 500,000 distinct CDR3 sequences, with 10% appearing a single time and 2% to 2.5% taken by the ten largest. The sequence was obtained from a child under 10 years old with inherited bone marrow failure, due to receive a stem cell transplant. This sample comprised PBMCs, obtained before TCRalphabeta/CD19-depleted stem cell transplant.

CDR3 sequence reads: CASSVRVGPSYNEQLF. The CDR3 DNA follows: TGTGCCAGCAGTGTTCGGGTCGGGCCAAGCTACAATGAGCAGCTCTTC. The chain combines TRBV2 with TRBJ2-1, with D unclear. This CDR3 is built from 16 residues. The germline V gene has CDR1 SNHLY and CDR2 FYNNEI.